This T cell receptor (beta chain) was identified in a study of blood T cell repertoires in COVID-19 (dated by TCRdb to 2018 to 2021). General notes on the study: Samples from collaborators originated in the United States, Italy and Spain and spanned both the acute and convalescent phases of COVID-19. The material from the prospective study consisted of cDNA or gDNA derived from T cells, B-cell-depleted T cells, or PBMCs. Where HLA class I and class II types were available, the types were taken from metadata supplied by the sample provider, not from assay-based typing. Samples were obtained from the ongoing ImmuneRACE study (first 160 participants) and from about 1,300 subjects provided by 6 global collaborators. Nearly every sample came with metadata listing a de-identified subject ID, COVID-19 status, age in years and sex. The repertoires were released in a freely available public database intended as a resource for research on the immune response to SARS-CoV-2. Deeply sampled blood TCRbeta repertoires from subjects exposed to, actively infected with, or recovered from COVID-19 were included in the dataset.

A note on this clone: Its binding antigen is unknown. The record has no base qualities; no much larger clone is one base away.

There are 17 amino acids in the CDR3, from cysteine to phenylalanine inclusive. Just the 51-base CDR3 DNA is kept, in frame starting at base 1. CDR1 and CDR2, per the germline V gene, are KGHSH and LQKENI. Clipping removes 4 bases from V and 0 bases from J, with 8 as the unmatched junction base count. Collaborating institutions collected whole blood in K2EDTA tubes following their own protocols. For TCRbeta analysis, collaborators shipped samples as frozen whole blood, isolated PBMCs, or DNA extracted from either of those sample types. The immunoSEQ Assay, a bias-controlled multiplex PCR, was used to amplify TCRbeta CDR3 regions from genomic DNA. Turning to the authors' computational methods: The number of nucleated cells in each sample was estimated by amplification of reference gene primers within the assay. To quantify the absolute abundance of each unique TCRbeta CDR3 rearrangement, sequence reads were collapsed and filtered. Productive Simpson clonality was computed per sample as the square root of Simpson's diversity index over productive rearrangements. TCRdb's version of the immuneACCESS table is confined to in-frame rearrangements and falls short of the full clone set. An unresolved V gene accounts for under half of the shortfall where checked; the remainder is of unknown origin. V and J calls and clone size are those listed in that table; D and trimming were worked out from the DNA. For this sample the table gives roughly 87,000 clones, of which approximately 89% were detected only once. Roughly 0.43% of the sample rests with the top ten.

The paper's findings and limits, for the study overall: Clinical and demographic metadata were provided uncurated, with the amount varying by source and participant.

This clonotype originated in a man aged 55 to 70 with acute or convalescent COVID-19. Sequencing was carried out using peripheral blood. Here the chain combines TRBV18 and TRBJ1-4; TRBD1 lines up with 7 middle nucleotides. Read as DNA, the sequence is TGTGCCAGCTCACTTTCGACAGGGAGAGCAACTAATGAAAAACTGTTTTTT. Its coded protein is CASSLSTGRATNEKLFF.